These 21 T cell receptor beta chains share one sample of origin, sequenced in a study of ipilimumab plus nivolumab after autologous stem cell transplantation. Libraries were prepared by immunoSEQ multiplex PCR; TCRdb keeps only in-frame clonotypes and omits some of them. The sample lists about 22,000 clones, about 80% occurring once. Sequencing was performed on PBMCs, taken in a trial of ipilimumab plus nivolumab as post-transplant consolidation. The receptors originated from a male donor with diffuse large B-cell lymphoma.

This chain connects TRBV19 to TRBJ2-2, with 15 bases identical to TRBD2. The CDR3 covers 19 residues. The V and J ends lost 3 bases and 4 bases, in that order; junction bases with no gene match: 9. CDR1 is LNHDA and CDR2 is SQIVND in the germline V gene (reference sequence). As DNA, the CDR3 is TGTGCCAGTAGTATTTTTGGGACTAGCGGGGGGACCCCCACCGGGGAGCTGTTTTTT. Translation gives CASSIFGTSGGTPTGELFF.

J is TRBJ2-2 and V is TRBV7-8; D uncertain. The germline CDR1 and CDR2 sequences are SGHVS and FQNEAQ. The CDR3 consists of 16 residues. V was cut by 1 base and J by 2 bases, with 11 bases left in between. The DNA for the CDR3 is TGTGCCAGCAGCTTAGGGTCAGGTGGTAACACCGGGGAGCTGTTTTTT. It yields the protein CASSLGSGGNTGELFF.

V usage is TRBV5-6 and J usage is TRBJ2-3, with D perhaps TRBD2 (6 bases). The CDR3 sequence is 14 residues long. Germline V gives CDR1 SGHDT, CDR2 YYEEEE. V was trimmed by 0 bases and J by 5 bases, leaving 10 bases between them. As DNA, the CDR3 is TGTGCCAGCAGCTTGGGGCAGGGAGGAGATACGCAGTATTTT. Translating gives CASSLGQGGDTQYF.

The chain combines TRBV28 with TRBJ1-6; D is possibly TRBD1 (5 bases). Trimming cost V 5 bases and J 0 bases, with 11 bases left between them. Germline V gene lookup returns CDR1 MDHEN and CDR2 SYDVKM. The CDR3 covers 16 residues. CDR3 bases: TGTGCCAGCAGTCAACCCGACAGCTCCTATAATTCACCCCTCCACTTT. It specifies CASSQPDSSYNSPLHF. Using reference TRBV28 and TRBJ1-6 for the parts outside the CDR3, the full variable domain is DVKVTQSSRYLVKRTGEKVFLECVQDMDHENMFWYRQDPGLGLRLIYFSYDVKMKEKGDIPEGYSVSREKKERFSLILESASTNQTSMYLCASSQPDSSYNSPLHFGNGTRLTVT.

Regarding this clone: A junction end diverges from the germline sequence, so it may reflect a read error. The J gene is TRBJ1-6, the V gene TRBV5-6, with TRBD1 matching over 10 bases. The CDR3 totals 15 residues. CDR1 and CDR2 from the germline V gene are SGHDT and YYEEEE. CDR3 sequence: CASSLTGAPGQGFTF. CDR3 sequence (DNA): TGTGCCAGCAGCTTGACAGGAGCTCCGGGACAGGGGTTCACCTTT.

This clone was seen a handful of times. The V and J genes are TRBV9 and TRBJ2-3; D is possibly TRBD1 or TRBD2 (5 bases each). Germline V lookup: CDR1 SGDLS, CDR2 YYNGEE. The CDR3 has 15 amino acids. V was cut by 3 bases and J by 6 bases, with 17 bases left in between. The CDR3 nucleotides read TGTGCCAGCAGCGCCCGGGACCAGGGTCCGGATACGCAGTATTTT. Its translation: CASSARDQGPDTQYF.

The rearrangement joins TRBV2 to TRBJ2-5; tentative D call: TRBD1 (6 bases). V gave up 6 bases and J gave up 5 bases, with 10 bases separating them. Per germline, CDR1 SNHLY and CDR2 FYNNEI. The CDR3 has 12 amino acids. CDR3 sequence: CASSSGAETQYF. CDR3 in DNA: TGTGCCAGCAGCTCAGGGGCTGAGACCCAGTACTTC. Complete variable domain (other parts from reference TRBV2 and TRBJ2-5): EPEVTQTPSHQVTQMGQEVILRCVPISNHLYFYWYRQILGQKVEFLVSFYNNEISEKSEIFDDQFSVERPDGSNFTLKIRSTKLEDSAMYFCASSSGAETQYFGPGTRLLVL.

There are a few counts of this clone. CDR3 sequence: CASSRLIQGSGANVLTF. In nucleotides, the CDR3 is TGTGCCAGCAGCCGACTAATACAGGGATCTGGGGCCAACGTCCTGACTTTC. This sequence joins TRBV9 and TRBJ2-6; tentative D call: TRBD1 (6 bases). CDR1 is SGDLS, CDR2 YYNGEE, per germline. CDR3 size: 17 residues. The V end lost 4 bases, the J end lost 1 base, and 15 bases lay between the germline ends.

The chain joins TRBV5-5 to TRBJ1-5, with 8 bases fitting TRBD1. V was clipped by 1 base and J by 5 bases; unmatched bases: 11. The CDR3 loop spans 17 amino acids. From germline, CDR1 is SGHKS and CDR2 YYEKEE (reference sequence). CDR3 loop: CASSLNPLTGVDQPQHF. The DNA of the CDR3 is TGTGCCAGCAGCTTGAACCCGCTGACAGGGGTGGATCAGCCCCAGCATTTT.

The genes are TRBV5-4 and TRBJ1-2; D ambiguous. The CDR3 runs to 13 residues. Germline V gene sequence: CDR1 SGHNT, CDR2 YYREEE (reference sequence). The V end was cut by 0 bases, the J end by 4 bases, with 7 bases between. The chain's CDR3 is CASSLDRIYGYTF. DNA for the CDR3: TGTGCCAGCAGCTTGGACAGAATCTATGGCTACACCTTC.

With respect to this clone: At one of its ends the junction is not consistent with the germline gene, which may arise from a read error. This sequence joins TRBV5-4 and TRBJ2-7; 9 bases are shared with TRBD2. CDR3 length equals 13 residues. Germline-derived CDR1 and CDR2 are SGHNT and YYREEE (reference sequence). As DNA, the CDR3 is TGCGCCAGCAGCCAAGACTCAGCGGGGGGACAGTACTTC. Translation gives CASSQDSAGGQYF. Variable domain in full (rest from reference TRBV5-4 and TRBJ2-7): ETGVTQSPTHLIKTRGQQVTLRCSSQSGHNTVSWYQQALGQGPQFIFQYYREEENGRGNFPPRFSGLQFPNYSSELNVNALELDDSALYLCASSQDSAGGQYFGPGTRLTVT.

V usage is TRBV7-9 and J usage is TRBJ1-1; unclear D gene. CDR3 length equals 15 residues. Between the trimmed V and J ends, which lost 1 base and 0 bases, there was a span of 9 bases. Germline CDR1 SEHNR, CDR2 FQNEAQ (reference sequence). The CDR3: CASSLVQIMNTEAFF. The CDR3 DNA sequence: TGTGCCAGCAGCTTAGTGCAGATCATGAACACTGAAGCTTTCTTT.

The V gene is TRBV19, the J gene TRBJ1-1; D gene unclear. CDR1 is LNHDA and CDR2 is SQIVND in the germline V gene (reference sequence). The V end lost 5 bases, the J end lost 4 bases, and 20 bases lay between the germline ends. CDR3 length: 16 residues. The CDR3 nucleotides are TGTGCCAGTAGTTCTCGAATATCCAGCTCCGGCACTGAAGCTTTCTTT. Translation gives CASSSRISSSGTEAFF.

The CDR3 loop is CASSFTGGTEAFF. The CDR3 DNA reads as TGTGCCAGTAGCTTTACAGGGGGCACTGAAGCTTTCTTT. This sequence joins TRBV19 and TRBJ1-1, with 8 bases identical to TRBD1. J lost 4 bases, V lost 6 bases, and 4 bases had no gene match. Germline V gene sequence: CDR1 LNHDA, CDR2 SQIVND (reference sequence). The CDR3 has 13 residues.

This sequence joins TRBV5-1 and TRBJ2-1; D is tentatively TRBD1 or TRBD2 (5 bases each). There are 15 residues in the CDR3. CDR1 and CDR2 (germline): SGHRS, YFSETQ. Trimming took off 2 bases at V and 3 bases at J, with 12 bases between the two ends. The CDR3 loop reads CASSFGADDYNEQFF. The CDR3 nucleotides are TGCGCCAGCAGCTTCGGGGCAGATGACTACAATGAGCAGTTCTTC.

V is TRBV5-4 and J is TRBJ2-2; TRBD2 might be the D (5 bases). Germline V gene sequence: CDR1 SGHNT, CDR2 YYREEE (reference sequence). The V gene lost 4 bases and the J gene lost 2 bases, with 12 bases spanning the gap. This CDR3 is built from 15 residues. The CDR3 region is CASSPGVQNTGELFF. CDR3 sequence (DNA): TGTGCCAGCAGCCCCGGGGTTCAAAACACCGGGGAGCTGTTTTTT.

The rearrangement joins TRBV28 to TRBJ2-6, with D perhaps TRBD1 (6 bases). The CDR3 sequence is 16 residues long. V was clipped by 11 bases and J by 0 bases, with 17 bases between them. Germline V gives CDR1 MDHEN, CDR2 SYDVKM. The CDR3 nucleotides read TGTGCCTCGGGGCGACAGGTAATCTCTGGGGCCAACGTCCTGACTTTC. It is translated as CASGRQVISGANVLTF.

The chain links TRBV18 to TRBJ2-3; no clear D gene. CDR3 length equals 12 residues. Per the germline V gene, CDR1 is KGHSH and CDR2 is LQKENI. Trimming removed 2 bases at V and 4 bases at J, with 4 bases between. The CDR3 is CASSPTPDTQYF. Written as DNA, the CDR3 is TGTGCCAGCTCACCAACGCCAGATACGCAGTATTTT.

The gene calls are TRBV2 and TRBJ1-6; D call uncertain. This CDR3 is built from 16 residues. CDR1 and CDR2 (germline): SNHLY, FYNNEI. V lost 2 bases and J 10 bases, leaving 18 bases between the germline ends. The CDR3 here is CASSEIGERGGSPLHF. The CDR3 DNA reads TGTGCCAGCAGTGAAATCGGGGAGCGGGGTGGATCACCCCTCCACTTT. Using reference TRBV2 and TRBJ1-6 for the parts outside the CDR3, the full variable domain is EPEVTQTPSHQVTQMGQEVILRCVPISNHLYFYWYRQILGQKVEFLVSFYNNEISEKSEIFDDQFSVERPDGSNFTLKIRSTKLEDSAMYFCASSEIGERGGSPLHFGNGTRLTVT.

The V call is TRBV5-4, the J call TRBJ2-3; no clear D. The germline gives CDR1 SGHNT, CDR2 YYREEE (reference sequence). Deletions cut 2 bases from V and 3 bases from J, with 13 bases between. This CDR3 has 15 residues. The CDR3 region is CASSFGSSFTDTQYF. The CDR3 DNA is TGTGCCAGCAGCTTTGGGTCCTCATTTACAGATACGCAGTATTTT.

V and J are TRBV25-1 and TRBJ2-2; TRBD2 agrees at 8 bases. Germline lookup yields CDR1 MGHDK and CDR2 SYGVNS. The ends lost 3 bases at V and 6 bases at J; junction bases unmatched: 6. The CDR3 has 15 amino acids. CDR3 DNA: TGTGCCAGCAGTGAGGGACTAGGGGTTGCCGGGGAGCTGTTTTTT. Protein product: CASSEGLGVAGELFF.